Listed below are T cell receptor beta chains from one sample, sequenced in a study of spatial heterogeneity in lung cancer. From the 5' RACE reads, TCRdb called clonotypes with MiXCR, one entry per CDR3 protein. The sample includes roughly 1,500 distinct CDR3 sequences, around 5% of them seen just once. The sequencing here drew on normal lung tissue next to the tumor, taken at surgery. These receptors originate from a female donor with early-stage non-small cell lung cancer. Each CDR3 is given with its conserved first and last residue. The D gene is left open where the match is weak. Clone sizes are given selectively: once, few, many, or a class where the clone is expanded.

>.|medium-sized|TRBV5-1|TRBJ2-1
TGCGCCAGCAGCTTTCCCTATCCGGGACCGGGATTCAATGAGCAGTTCTTC
CASSFPYPGPGFNEQFF
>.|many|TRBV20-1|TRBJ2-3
TGCAGTGTCAGTAGCTCAAGAACTAGCACAGATACGCAGTATTTT
CSVSSSRTSTDTQYF
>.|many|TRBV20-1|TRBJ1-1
TGCAGTGCCGCGAATACGTGGAACACTGAAGCTTTCTTT
CSAANTWNTEAFF
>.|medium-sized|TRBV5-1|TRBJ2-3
TGCACCAGCAGTGGTAGTTGGGGAAACACAGATACGCAGTATTTT
CTSSGSWGNTDTQYF
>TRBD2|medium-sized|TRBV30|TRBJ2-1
TGTGCCTGGAGTCTCGGACTAGCCGCGGGTGAGCAGTTCTTC
CAWSLGLAAGEQFF
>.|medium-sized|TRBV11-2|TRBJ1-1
TGTGCCAGCAGGGTTGTACGGTACACTGAAGCTTTCTTT
CASRVVRYTEAFF
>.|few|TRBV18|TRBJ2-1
TGTGCCAGCTCACCATCTCCGAGCTCCTACAATGAGCAGTTCTTC
CASSPSPSSYNEQFF
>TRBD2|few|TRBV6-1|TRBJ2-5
TGTACCAGCAGTGAAAGCGCGGGAGGAGAGACCCAGTACTTC
CTSSESAGGETQYF
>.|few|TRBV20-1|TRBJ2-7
TGCAGTGCTAGACTAGGGCGCGAGCAGTACTTC
CSARLGREQYF
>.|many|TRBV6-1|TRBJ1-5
TGTGACAGCAGTGGATACAGGGTCGGAGGCAATCAGCCCCAGCATTTT
CDSSGYRVGGNQPQHF
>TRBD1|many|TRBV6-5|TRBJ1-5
TGTGCCAGCAGGCCAGACAACAGGGGAAGACAGCCCCAGCATTTT
CASRPDNRGRQPQHF
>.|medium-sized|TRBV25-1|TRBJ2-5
TGTGCCAGCAGTGAATCCGGGGACCGGGCGACCCAGTACTTC
CASSESGDRATQYF
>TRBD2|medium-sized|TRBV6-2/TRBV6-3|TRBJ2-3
TGTGCCAGCATCCCCGGGGGGGCCACAGATACGCAGTATTTT
CASIPGGATDTQYF
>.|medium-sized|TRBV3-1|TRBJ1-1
TGTGCCAGCAGCCAAGATGCAAGGGCTCGGAGGAACACTGAAGCTTTCTTT
CASSQDARARRNTEAFF
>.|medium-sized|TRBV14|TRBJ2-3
TGTGCCAGCAGCCGGCCTGAACCGGGCCCTCTCTCCGATACGCAGTATTTT
CASSRPEPGPLSDTQYF
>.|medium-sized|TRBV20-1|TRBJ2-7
TGCAGTGCCCGACGGGGCTCCTACGAGCAGTACTTC
CSARRGSYEQYF
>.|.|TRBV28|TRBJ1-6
TGTGCCAGCAGCCCAACCGGGACCGCTACATCCCTCCACTTT
CASSPTGTATSLHF
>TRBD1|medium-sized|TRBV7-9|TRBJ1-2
TGTGCCAGCAGCTTAGCCCAGACAGGGAACTATGGCTACACCTTC
CASSLAQTGNYGYTF
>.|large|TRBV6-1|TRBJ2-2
TGTGCCACCTCCAGGTCGTTCGCGAACACCGGGGAGCTGTTTTTT
CATSRSFANTGELFF
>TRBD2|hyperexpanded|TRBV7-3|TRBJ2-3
TGTGCCAGCAGCTCGGGACTAGCGACAGATACGCAGTATTTT
CASSSGLATDTQYF
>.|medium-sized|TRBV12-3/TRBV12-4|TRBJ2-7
TGTGCCAGCAAGCGAACGGGAGAGAGGTTAGACGAGCAGTACTTC
CASKRTGERLDEQYF
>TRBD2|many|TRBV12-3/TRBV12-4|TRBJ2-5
TGTGCCAGCAGTTTAGGAGGGAGCGGGGGGGCGGAGACCCAGTACTTC
CASSLGGSGGAETQYF
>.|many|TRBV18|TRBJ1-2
TGTGCCAGCTCACCGCGCAGGGATGACTATGGCTACACCTTC
CASSPRRDDYGYTF
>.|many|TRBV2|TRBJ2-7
TGTGCCAGCAGTGAATCGCCAGGGGCACCTTACGAGCAGTACTTC
CASSESPGAPYEQYF
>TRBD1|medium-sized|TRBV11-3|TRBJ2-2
TGTGCCAGCAGCTTGGGACAGTCCACCGGGGAGCTGTTTTTT
CASSLGQSTGELFF
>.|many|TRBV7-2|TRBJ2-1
TGTGCCAGCAGCTTGTTTCAGGGGACAAGCTCCTACAATGAGCAGTTCTTC
CASSLFQGTSSYNEQFF